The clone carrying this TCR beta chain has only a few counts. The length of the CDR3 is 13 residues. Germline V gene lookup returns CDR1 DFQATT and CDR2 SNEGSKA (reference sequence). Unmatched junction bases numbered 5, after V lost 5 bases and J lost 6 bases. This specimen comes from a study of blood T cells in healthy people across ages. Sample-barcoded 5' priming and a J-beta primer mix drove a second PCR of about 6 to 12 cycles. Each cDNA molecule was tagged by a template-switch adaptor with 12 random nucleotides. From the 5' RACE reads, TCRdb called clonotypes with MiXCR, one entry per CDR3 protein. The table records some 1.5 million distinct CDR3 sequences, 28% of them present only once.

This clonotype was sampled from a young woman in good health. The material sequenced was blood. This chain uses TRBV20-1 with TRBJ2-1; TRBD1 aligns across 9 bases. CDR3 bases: TGCAGTGCTTCCGGGACAGGGATCAATGAGCAGTTCTTC. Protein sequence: CSASGTGINEQFF.